This section outlines one T cell receptor (beta chain) sequence together with its context. Each cell subset's genomic DNA was divided evenly among several immunoSEQ plates. Sequencing was performed with immunoSEQ multiplex PCR; in TCRdb, only in-frame clones are kept and a portion is missing. The table includes some 2,500,000 clones, roughly 93% detected once. This CDR3 has 13 residues. The germline V gene has CDR1 GTSNPN and CDR2 SVGIG (reference sequence). V lost 0 bases and J 1 base, leaving 4 bases between the germline ends. The record originates from a study of shared clonotypes between healthy human individuals.

The receptor's source is a man between 18 and 35 years old in good health. Some clones in this sample may be carry-over from other donors' samples. This rearrangement joins TRBV30 to TRBJ1-3; no clear D gene. Sequenced sample: naive CD4+ T cells from PBMCs. The subset: CD45RA+ positively selected. The CDR3 protein is CAWSVQSGNTIYF. CDR3 DNA: TGTGCCTGGAGTGTACAGTCTGGAAACACCATATATTTT.